This T cell receptor (beta chain) was identified in a study of T cell responses to AZD1222 COVID-19 vaccine. General study results and limits: Only after the peak T cell response were repertoires sampled. Spike as a whole was targeted by vaccine-associated CD4 TCRs, dominant at 160-218 and 743-854.

On this clone itself: The target antigen is unknown.

CDR3 length: 15 amino acids. Unmatched junction bases numbered 8, after V lost 0 bases and J lost 8 bases. CDR1 ENHRY and CDR2 SYGVKD come from the germline V gene. Clones were sequenced by immunoSEQ multiplex PCR, and TCRdb holds only the in-frame ones, with some missing. This table has 95,000 or so clones, 85% to 90% appearing once. This specimen was peripheral blood, taken on day 0 of AZD1222 vaccination. This chain connects TRBV10-3 to TRBJ1-2; 8 bases agree with TRBD1. The TCR originated in an adult in good health. The CDR3 DNA reads as TGTGCCATCAGTGAGTCGGGGAGGGGGACAGGAGGCTACACCTTC. This gives the protein CAISESGRGTGGYTF.